The present T cell receptor (beta chain) was sequenced within a study of identical twins (dated by TCRdb to the mid-2010s). Regarding the complete study: The study deep-sequenced TCR alpha and beta repertoires from monozygotic twins, unrelated adults of various ages and cord blood to test whether fetal clonotypes persist. To rule out contamination, the twin experiments were replicated at different times with different library preparation protocols.

This clonotype came up a few times. What antigen it recognizes has not been identified. No base quality information exists; no much larger clone differs at one position. CDR1 and CDR2 were assigned from the germline V gene as KGHSH and LQKENI. The CDR3 spans 14 residues, from the cysteine through the phenylalanine. The read is trimmed to its CDR3 DNA, 42 bases read in frame from base 1. The trim is 4 bases for V and 2 bases for J, with a gap of 9 bases between the germline ends. Broad study findings and their caveats: Conclusions relied on cross-sectional statistical analysis, since the same donors could not be followed over many years. Invariant T cells such as MAIT and iNKT could partly confound zero-insertion analyses, though diverse VJ usage argued against this for most clonotypes. A weaker excess of twin sharing was found in beta out-of-frame sequences because the signal-to-noise ratio was lowered by fewer shared sequences. Compared with coincidental sharing between unrelated individuals, an excess of low generation-probability sequences was observed among out-of-frame TCR alpha sequences shared between twins. In monozygotic twins, recombination models systematically underestimated out-of-frame TCR alpha sharing, but the models matched the sharing seen between unrelated individuals. Fewer insertions were carried by abundant cord blood beta clonotypes, a similar but weaker trend appeared in young adult naive repertoires, and no such trend appeared in memory repertoires.

All donors were healthy Caucasians. The method was 5' RACE. The sequencing machine was an Illumina HiSeq 2000. Template switching introduced a universal primer binding site; the final cDNA contained a unique molecular identifier, enabling accurate counting of TCR cDNA molecules. Specific primers in the conserved constant-segment region were used to synthesize first-strand cDNA for the TCR alpha and beta chains. To control for contamination, every cDNA library carried two barcodes: a SMART-Mk sample barcode plus Illumina barcodes. Two successive PCR steps introduced TruSeq adapter sequences along with Illumina sample barcodes. TCR alpha and beta cDNA libraries were sequenced on the Illumina HiSeq platform with custom primers. Processing in the source paper ran as follows. Unique molecular identifiers were extracted from raw reads with MiGEC, and CDR3 positions were determined with MiXCR. For each individual, recombination models were inferred using an EM algorithm with the repgenHMM and IGoR tools. Shared clonotypes were analyzed with the tcR package in R, and sharing was normalized by the product of cloneset sizes. Out-of-frame nonproductive sequences were analyzed to study raw recombination free of thymic and clonal selection effects. TCRdb reworked the public reads: Q25 trimming with fastp, MiXCR clone assembly, productive beta chains retained. Rows merge per CDR3 protein into single entries with the most common DNA and genes. These V and J calls are TCRdb output, not the study's own analysis. The sample records some 1,700,000 distinct CDR3 sequences, about 32% of which are singletons. 0.25% to 0.3% of the sample is in the top ten clones.

The receptor was isolated from a newborn girl in good health. Recombination joined TRBV18 with TRBJ2-1; the D region may be TRBD1 or TRBD2, each matching 5 bases equally. Material for sequencing was cord blood. CDR3 region: CASSQRDPYNEQFF. The DNA sequence is TGTGCCAGCTCACAAAGGGACCCCTACAATGAGCAGTTCTTC.